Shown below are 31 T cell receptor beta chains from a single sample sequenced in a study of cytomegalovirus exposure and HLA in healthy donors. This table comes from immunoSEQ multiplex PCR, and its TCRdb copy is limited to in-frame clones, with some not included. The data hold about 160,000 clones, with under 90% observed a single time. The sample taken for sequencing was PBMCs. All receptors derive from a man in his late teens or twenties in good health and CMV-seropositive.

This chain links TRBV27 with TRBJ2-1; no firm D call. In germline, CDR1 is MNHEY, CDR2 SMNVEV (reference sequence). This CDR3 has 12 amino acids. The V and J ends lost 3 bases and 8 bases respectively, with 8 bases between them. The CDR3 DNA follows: TGTGCCAGCAGTTTCTTAGGAGATGAGCAGTTCTTC. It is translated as CASSFLGDEQFF.

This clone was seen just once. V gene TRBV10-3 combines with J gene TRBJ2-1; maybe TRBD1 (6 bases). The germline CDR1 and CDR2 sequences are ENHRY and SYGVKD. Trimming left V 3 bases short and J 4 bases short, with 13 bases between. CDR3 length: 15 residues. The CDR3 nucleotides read TGTGCCATCAGTGATTCCGGGACAAAGTACAATGAGCAGTTCTTC. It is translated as CAISDSGTKYNEQFF.

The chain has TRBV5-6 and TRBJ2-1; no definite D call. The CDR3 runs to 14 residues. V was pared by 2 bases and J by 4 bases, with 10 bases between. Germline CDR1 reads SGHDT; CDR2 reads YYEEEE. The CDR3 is CASSFAELYNEQFF. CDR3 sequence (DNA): TGTGCCAGCAGCTTTGCTGAGTTATACAATGAGCAGTTCTTC.

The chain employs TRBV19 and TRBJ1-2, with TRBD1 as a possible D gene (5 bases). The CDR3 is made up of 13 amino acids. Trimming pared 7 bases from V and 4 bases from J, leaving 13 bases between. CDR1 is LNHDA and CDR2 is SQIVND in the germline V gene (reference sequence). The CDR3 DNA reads TGTGCCAGTACCCAAAGGGGCTCCTATGGCTACACCTTC. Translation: CASTQRGSYGYTF.

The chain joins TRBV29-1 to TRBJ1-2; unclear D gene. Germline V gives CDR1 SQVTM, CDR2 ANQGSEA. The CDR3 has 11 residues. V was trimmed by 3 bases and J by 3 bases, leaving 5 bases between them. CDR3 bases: TGCAGCGTTGACGGTGACTATGGCTACACCTTC. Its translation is CSVDGDYGYTF.

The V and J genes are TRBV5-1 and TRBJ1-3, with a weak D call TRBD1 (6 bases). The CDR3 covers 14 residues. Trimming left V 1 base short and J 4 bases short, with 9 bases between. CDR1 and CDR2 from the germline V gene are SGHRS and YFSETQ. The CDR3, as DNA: TGCGCCAGCAGCTTGACAGGGCGGGGAAACACCATATATTTT. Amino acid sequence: CASSLTGRGNTIYF.

The CDR3 nucleotides are TGTGCCAGCAGCCAAGCATTAGGGCAGGGAAGTGAAAAACTGTTTTTT. This gives the protein CASSQALGQGSEKLFF. The chain joins TRBV4-2 to TRBJ1-4; a weak D match, TRBD1 (5 bases). Germline CDR1 and CDR2: LGHNA and YNFKEQ. V was cut by 1 base and J by 7 bases, with 16 bases left in between. The CDR3 is 16 residues long.

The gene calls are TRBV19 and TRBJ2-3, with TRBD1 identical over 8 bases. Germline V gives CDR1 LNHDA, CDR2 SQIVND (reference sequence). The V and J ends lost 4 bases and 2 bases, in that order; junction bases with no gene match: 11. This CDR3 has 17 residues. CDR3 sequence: CASSTVPGQGFTDTQYF. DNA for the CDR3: TGTGCCAGTAGTACCGTTCCAGGACAGGGTTTCACAGATACGCAGTATTTT. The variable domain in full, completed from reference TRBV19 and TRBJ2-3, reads DGGITQSPKYLFRKEGQNVTLSCEQNLNHDAMYWYRQDPGQGLRLIYYSQIVNDFQKGDIAEGYSVSREKKESFPLTVTSAQKNPTAFYLCASSTVPGQGFTDTQYFGPGTRLTVL.

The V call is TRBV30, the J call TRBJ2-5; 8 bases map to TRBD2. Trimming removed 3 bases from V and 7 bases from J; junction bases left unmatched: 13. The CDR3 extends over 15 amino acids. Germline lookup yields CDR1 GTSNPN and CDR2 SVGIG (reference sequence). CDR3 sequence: CAWSPTAGEYVTQYF. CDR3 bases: TGTGCCTGGAGCCCAACAGCGGGAGAGTACGTGACCCAGTACTTC.

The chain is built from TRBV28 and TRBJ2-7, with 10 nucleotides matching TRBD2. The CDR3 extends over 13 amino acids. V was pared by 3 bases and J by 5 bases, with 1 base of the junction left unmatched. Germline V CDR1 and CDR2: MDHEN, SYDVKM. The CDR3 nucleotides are TGTGCCAGCAGTTTTCTAGCGGGGGACGAGCAGTACTTC. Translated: CASSFLAGDEQYF.

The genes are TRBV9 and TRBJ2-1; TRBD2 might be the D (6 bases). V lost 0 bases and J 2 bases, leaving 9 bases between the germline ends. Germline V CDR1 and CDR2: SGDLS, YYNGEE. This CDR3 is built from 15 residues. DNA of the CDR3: TGTGCCAGCAGCGTAGAGGGAGGAGCCTACAATGAGCAGTTCTTC. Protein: CASSVEGGAYNEQFF.

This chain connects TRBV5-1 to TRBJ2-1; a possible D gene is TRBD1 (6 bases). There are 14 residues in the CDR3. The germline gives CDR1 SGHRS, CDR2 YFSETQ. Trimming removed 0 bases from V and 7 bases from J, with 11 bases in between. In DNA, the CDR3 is TGCGCCAGCAGCTTGGGGCCCCAGGGGAATGAGCAGTTCTTC. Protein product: CASSLGPQGNEQFF.

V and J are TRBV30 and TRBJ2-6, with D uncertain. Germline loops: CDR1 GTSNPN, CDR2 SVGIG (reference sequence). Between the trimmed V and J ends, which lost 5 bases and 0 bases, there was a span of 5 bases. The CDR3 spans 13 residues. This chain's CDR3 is CAWQLSGANVLTF. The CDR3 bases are TGTGCCTGGCAACTCTCTGGGGCCAACGTCCTGACTTTC.

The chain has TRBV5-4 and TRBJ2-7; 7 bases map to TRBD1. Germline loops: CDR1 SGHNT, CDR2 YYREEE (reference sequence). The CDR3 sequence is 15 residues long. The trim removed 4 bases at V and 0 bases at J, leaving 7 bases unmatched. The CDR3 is CASSQTGQLSYEQYF. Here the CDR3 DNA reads TGTGCCAGCAGCCAAACGGGACAGCTCTCCTACGAGCAGTACTTC.

CDR3 loop: CASRIDNSYEQYF. CDR3 in DNA: TGTGCCAGCAGAATAGACAACTCCTACGAGCAGTACTTC. This sequence joins TRBV28 and TRBJ2-7; D is unclear. Germline V gene sequence: CDR1 MDHEN, CDR2 SYDVKM. V lost 6 bases and J 0 bases, leaving 9 bases between the germline ends. CDR3 length: 13 residues. Combining the CDR3 with reference TRBV28 and TRBJ2-7 gives the whole variable domain DVKVTQSSRYLVKRTGEKVFLECVQDMDHENMFWYRQDPGLGLRLIYFSYDVKMKEKGDIPEGYSVSREKKERFSLILESASTNQTSMYLCASRIDNSYEQYFGPGTRLTVT.

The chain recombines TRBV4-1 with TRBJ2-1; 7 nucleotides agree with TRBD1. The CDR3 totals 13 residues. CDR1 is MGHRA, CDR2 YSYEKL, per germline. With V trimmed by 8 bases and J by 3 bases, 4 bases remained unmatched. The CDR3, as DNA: TGCGCCAGCCGGAGGACAGGCTACAATGAGCAGTTCTTC. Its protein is CASRRTGYNEQFF.

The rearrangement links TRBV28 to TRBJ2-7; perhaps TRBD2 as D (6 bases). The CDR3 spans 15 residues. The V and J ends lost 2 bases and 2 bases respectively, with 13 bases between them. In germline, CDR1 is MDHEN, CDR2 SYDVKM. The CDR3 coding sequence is TGTGCCAGCAGTTTAATAGGGACTCTAACCTACGAGCAGTACTTC. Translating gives CASSLIGTLTYEQYF.

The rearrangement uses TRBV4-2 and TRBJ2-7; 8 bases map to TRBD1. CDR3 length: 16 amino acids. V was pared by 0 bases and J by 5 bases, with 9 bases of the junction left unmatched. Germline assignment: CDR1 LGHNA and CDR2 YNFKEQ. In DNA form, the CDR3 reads TGTGCCAGCAGCCAAGATCTGGCAGGGGGCATCGACGAGCAGTACTTC. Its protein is CASSQDLAGGIDEQYF.

This chain's CDR3 is CASIRDRGRFDTGELFF. The CDR3 coding sequence is TGTGCCAGTATACGGGACAGGGGAAGGTTTGACACCGGGGAGCTGTTTTTT. The rearrangement joins TRBV19 to TRBJ2-2, with 10 positions matching TRBD1. This CDR3 is 17 amino acids long. J was trimmed by 3 bases and V by 7 bases; bases with no gene match: 11. The germline V gene encodes CDR1 LNHDA and CDR2 SQIVND (reference sequence).

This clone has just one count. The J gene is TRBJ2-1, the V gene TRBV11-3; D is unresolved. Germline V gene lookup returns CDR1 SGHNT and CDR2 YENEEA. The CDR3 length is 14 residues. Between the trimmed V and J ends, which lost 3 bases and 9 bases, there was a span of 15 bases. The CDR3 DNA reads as TGTGCCAGCAGCTTCCAAACTCTTATTCCTGAGCAGTTCTTC. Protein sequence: CASSFQTLIPEQFF.

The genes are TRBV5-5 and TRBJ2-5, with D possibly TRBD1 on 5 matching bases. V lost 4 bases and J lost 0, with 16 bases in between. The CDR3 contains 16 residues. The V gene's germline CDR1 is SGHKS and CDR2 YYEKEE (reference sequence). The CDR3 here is CASSQGSKNYQETQYF. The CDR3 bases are TGTGCCAGCAGCCAGGGATCGAAGAACTACCAAGAGACCCAGTACTTC.

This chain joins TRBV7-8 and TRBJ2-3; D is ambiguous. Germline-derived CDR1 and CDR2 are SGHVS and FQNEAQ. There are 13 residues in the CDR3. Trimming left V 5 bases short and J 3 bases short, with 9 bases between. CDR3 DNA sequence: TGTGCCAGCAGCGCCCTAGTTACAGATACGCAGTATTTT. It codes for CASSALVTDTQYF.

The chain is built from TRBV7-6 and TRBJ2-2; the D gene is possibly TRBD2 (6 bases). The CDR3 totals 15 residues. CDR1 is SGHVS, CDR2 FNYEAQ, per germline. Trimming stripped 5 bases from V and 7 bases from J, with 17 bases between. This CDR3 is CASSPEAGGGGELFF. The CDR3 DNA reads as TGTGCCAGCAGCCCGGAAGCCGGGGGTGGCGGGGAGCTGTTTTTT.

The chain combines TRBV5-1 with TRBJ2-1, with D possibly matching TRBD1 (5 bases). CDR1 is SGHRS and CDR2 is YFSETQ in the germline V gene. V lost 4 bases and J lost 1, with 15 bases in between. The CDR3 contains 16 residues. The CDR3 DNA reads TGCGCCAGCAGCGCTGCGCAGGGTGGATCCTACAATGAGCAGTTCTTC. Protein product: CASSAAQGGSYNEQFF.

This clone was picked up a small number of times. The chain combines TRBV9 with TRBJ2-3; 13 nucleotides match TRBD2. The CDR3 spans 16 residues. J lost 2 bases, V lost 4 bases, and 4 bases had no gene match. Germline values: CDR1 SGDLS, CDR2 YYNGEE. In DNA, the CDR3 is TGTGCCAGCAGCCATGGGACTAGCGGGATCACAGATACGCAGTATTTT. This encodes CASSHGTSGITDTQYF. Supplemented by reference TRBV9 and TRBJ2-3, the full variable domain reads DSGVTQTPKHLITATGQRVTLRCSPRSGDLSVYWYQQSLDQGLQFLIQYYNGEERAKGNILERFSAQQFPDLHSELNLSSLELGDSALYFCASSHGTSGITDTQYFGPGTRLTVL.

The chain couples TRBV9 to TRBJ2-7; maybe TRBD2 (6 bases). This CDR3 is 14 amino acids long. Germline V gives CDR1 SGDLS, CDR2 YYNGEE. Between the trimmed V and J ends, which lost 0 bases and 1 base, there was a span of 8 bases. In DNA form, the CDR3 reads TGTGCCAGCAGCGTAGTCGGGGGTTCCTACGAGCAGTACTTC. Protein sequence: CASSVVGGSYEQYF. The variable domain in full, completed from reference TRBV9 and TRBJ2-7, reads DSGVTQTPKHLITATGQRVTLRCSPRSGDLSVYWYQQSLDQGLQFLIQYYNGEERAKGNILERFSAQQFPDLHSELNLSSLELGDSALYFCASSVVGGSYEQYFGPGTRLTVT.

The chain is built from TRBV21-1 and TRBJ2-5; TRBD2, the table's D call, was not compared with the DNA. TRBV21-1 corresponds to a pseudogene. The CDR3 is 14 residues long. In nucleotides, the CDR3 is TGTGCCAGATCGCTAGCGGGAGTAGGAGAGACCCAGTACTTC. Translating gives CARSLAGVGETQYF.

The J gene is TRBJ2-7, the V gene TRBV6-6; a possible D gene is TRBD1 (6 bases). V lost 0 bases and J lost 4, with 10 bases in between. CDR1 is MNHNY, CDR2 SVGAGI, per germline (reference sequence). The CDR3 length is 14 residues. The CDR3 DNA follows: TGTGCCAGCAGTTACTCGGGGACACCGTACGAGCAGTACTTC. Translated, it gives CASSYSGTPYEQYF.

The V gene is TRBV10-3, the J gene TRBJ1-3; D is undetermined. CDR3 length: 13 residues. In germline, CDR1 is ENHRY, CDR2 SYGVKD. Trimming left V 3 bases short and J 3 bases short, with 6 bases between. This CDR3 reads CAISELGGNTIYF. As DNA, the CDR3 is TGTGCCATCAGTGAACTTGGTGGAAACACCATATATTTT.

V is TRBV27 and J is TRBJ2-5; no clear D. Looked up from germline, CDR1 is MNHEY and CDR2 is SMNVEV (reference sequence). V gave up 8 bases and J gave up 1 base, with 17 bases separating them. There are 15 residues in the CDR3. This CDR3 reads CASSSVVSRQETQYF. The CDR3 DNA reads TGTGCCAGCTCGTCGGTGGTTAGCCGCCAAGAGACCCAGTACTTC.

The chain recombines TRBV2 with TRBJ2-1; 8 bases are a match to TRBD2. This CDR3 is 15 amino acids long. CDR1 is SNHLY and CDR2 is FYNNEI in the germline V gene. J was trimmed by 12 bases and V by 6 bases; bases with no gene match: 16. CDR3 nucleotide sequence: TGTGCCAGCAGCAATGGACTAGCCCCCACACAATCGCAGTTCTTC. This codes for CASSNGLAPTQSQFF.